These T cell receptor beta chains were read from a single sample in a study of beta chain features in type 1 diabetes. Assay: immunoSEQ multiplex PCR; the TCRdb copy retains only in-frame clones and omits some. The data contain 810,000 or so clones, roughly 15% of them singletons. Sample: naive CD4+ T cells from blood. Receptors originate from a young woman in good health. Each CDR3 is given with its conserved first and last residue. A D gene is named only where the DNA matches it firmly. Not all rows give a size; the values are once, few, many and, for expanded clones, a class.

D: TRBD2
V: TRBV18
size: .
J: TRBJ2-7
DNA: TGTGCCAGCTCACCAAACCCCCTGGGTAGCGGGTACTACGAGCAGTACTTC
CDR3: CASSPNPLGSGYYEQYF

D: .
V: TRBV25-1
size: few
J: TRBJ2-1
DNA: TGTGCCAGCAGTGACCGACATGGGCGGGATGAGCAGTTCTTC
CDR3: CASSDRHGRDEQFF

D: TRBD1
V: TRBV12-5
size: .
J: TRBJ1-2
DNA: TGTGCTAGTGGTCAACAAGACGGGACAGAGAACTATGGCTACACCTTC
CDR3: CASGQQDGTENYGYTF

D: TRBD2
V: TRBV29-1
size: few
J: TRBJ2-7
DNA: TGCAGCGTAGCGACTAGCGGGAGGTACGAGCAGTACTTC
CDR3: CSVATSGRYEQYF

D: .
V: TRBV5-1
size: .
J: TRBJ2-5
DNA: TGCGCCAGCAGCTTGGGATGGGGGGAGAGTCACCAAGAGACCCAGTACTTC
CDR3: CASSLGWGESHQETQYF

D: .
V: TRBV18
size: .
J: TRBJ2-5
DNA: TGTGCCAGCTCACCACCAATGGCCCAAGAGACCCAGTACTTC
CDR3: CASSPPMAQETQYF

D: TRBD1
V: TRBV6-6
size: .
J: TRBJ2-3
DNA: TGTGCCAGCAGTCATGGACAGGGCGCGCAGTATTTT
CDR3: CASSHGQGAQYF

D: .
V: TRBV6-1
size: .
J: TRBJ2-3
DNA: TGTGCCAGCAGTGGAGGGACCCGGACCACAGATACGCAGTATTTT
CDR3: CASSGGTRTTDTQYF

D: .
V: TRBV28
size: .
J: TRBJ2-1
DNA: TGTGCCAGCAGTCCCACCGGGGCAGGGCTGACGTACAATGAGCAGTTCTTC
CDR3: CASSPTGAGLTYNEQFF

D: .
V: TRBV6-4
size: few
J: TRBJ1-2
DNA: TGTGCCAGCAGTGGCCAGGGGACCGGCTACACCTTC
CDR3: CASSGQGTGYTF

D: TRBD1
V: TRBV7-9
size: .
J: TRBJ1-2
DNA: TGTGCCAGCAGCTTAACAGGGGATACTCGAAACTATGGCTACACCTTC
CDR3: CASSLTGDTRNYGYTF

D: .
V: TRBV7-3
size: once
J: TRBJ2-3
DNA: TGTGCCAGCAGCCTTGGGCCAGCCACAGATACGCAGTATTTT
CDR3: CASSLGPATDTQYF

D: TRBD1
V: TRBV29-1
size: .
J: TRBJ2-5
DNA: TGCAGCGTTGAGGGCGCGTGGGCAGGGGGTGGGGAGACCCAGTACTTC
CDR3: CSVEGAWAGGGETQYF

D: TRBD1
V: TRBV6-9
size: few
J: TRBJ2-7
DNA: TGTGCCCGCCCAATTGGGCAGGGGGACGAGCAGTACTTC
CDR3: CARPIGQGDEQYF

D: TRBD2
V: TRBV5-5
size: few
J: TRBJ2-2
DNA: TGTGCCAGCAGATTTAGCGGGACACCGGAGGAGCTGTTTTTT
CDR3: CASRFSGTPEELFF

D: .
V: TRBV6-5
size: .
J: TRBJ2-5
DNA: TGTGCCAGCAGTTACTCGGGGTCTAGCAGTCGCGTGGCCCAGTACTTC
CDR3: CASSYSGSSSRVAQYF

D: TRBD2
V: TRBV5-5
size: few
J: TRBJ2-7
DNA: TGTGCCAGCAGCGAATTAGCGGGAAGATCCTACGAGCAGTACTTC
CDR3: CASSELAGRSYEQYF

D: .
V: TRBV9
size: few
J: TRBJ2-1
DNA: TGTGCCAGCAGCGTACGTGGAGGAGCTGGCAATGAGCAGTTCTTC
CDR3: CASSVRGGAGNEQFF

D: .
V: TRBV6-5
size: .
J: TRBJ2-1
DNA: TGTGCCATCAGTGTTAGCAATGAGCAGTTCTTC
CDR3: CAISVSNEQFF

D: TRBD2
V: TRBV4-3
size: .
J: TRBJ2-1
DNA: TGCGCCAGCAGCCAAGGAGCATTAGCGGGAGGGCCAAATGAGCAGTTCTTC
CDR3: CASSQGALAGGPNEQFF

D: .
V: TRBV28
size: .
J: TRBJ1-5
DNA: TGTGCCAGCAGTTTAGCCCGGGTCGCGCCTCAGCCCCAGCATTTT
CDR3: CASSLARVAPQPQHF

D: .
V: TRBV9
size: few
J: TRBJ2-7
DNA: TGTGCCAGCAGCGTAGGGCCTTCTTGGGACCGGCAGTACTTC
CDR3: CASSVGPSWDRQYF

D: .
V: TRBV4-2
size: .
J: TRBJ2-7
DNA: TGTGCCAGCAGCCAAGATCTAGCGAGAGACTACGAGCAGTACTTC
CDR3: CASSQDLARDYEQYF

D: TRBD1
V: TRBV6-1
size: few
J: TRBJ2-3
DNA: TGTGCCAGCAGTAAAGGACAGGGGATGCACACAGATACGCAGTATTTT
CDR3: CASSKGQGMHTDTQYF

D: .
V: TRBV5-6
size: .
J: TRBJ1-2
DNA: TGTGCCAGCAGCTTGGGACACCGATCTGGGGGCTACACCTTC
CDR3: CASSLGHRSGGYTF

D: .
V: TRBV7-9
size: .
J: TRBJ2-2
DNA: TGTGCCAGCAGGCCTACAATGAACACCGGGGAGCTGTTTTTT
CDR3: CASRPTMNTGELFF

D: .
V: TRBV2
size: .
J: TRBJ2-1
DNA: TGTGCCAGCAAAAACCCGAGCTCCTACAATGAGCAGTTCTTC
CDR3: CASKNPSSYNEQFF